A single sample is the source of the 18 T cell receptor beta chains below, sequenced in a study of T cell repertoires in cytomegalovirus infection. These TCRs' antigens remain unknown. TCRdb reprocessed the reads via MiXCR and lists one record per CDR3 protein. The table includes some 920,000 distinct CDR3 sequences, approximately 30% detected once. The input for sequencing was cultured CD8+ T cells from PBMCs, taken from culture after CMV antigen stimulation. The receptors here all came from a human donor in good health (CMV status not recorded). Some clones in this sample may be carry-over from other donors' samples.

The table lists this clonotype with a few counts. This rearrangement joins TRBV12-3 or TRBV12-4 to TRBJ1-2; a weak D match, TRBD1 (5 bases). Trimming removed 7 bases from V and 6 bases from J, with 18 bases in between. This CDR3 is 14 amino acids long. CDR3 amino acids: CASTANMGGDGYTF. For the CDR3, the DNA is TGTGCCAGCACCGCCAACATGGGAGGGGATGGCTACACCTTC.

The V and J genes are TRBV27 and TRBJ1-2, with TRBD1 as a possible D gene (6 bases). Trimming left V 4 bases short and J 7 bases short, with 16 bases between. Germline lookup yields CDR1 MNHEY and CDR2 SMNVEV (reference sequence). The length of the CDR3 is 14 residues. CDR3 sequence (DNA): TGTGCCAGCAGTTCCCTAGGGGGGATTAGTGGCTACACCTTC. Encoded protein: CASSSLGGISGYTF.

This chain links TRBV9 with TRBJ2-3; 10 bases map to TRBD2. Germline trimming cut 3 bases from V and 6 bases from J; bases unmatched to any gene: 4. The length of the CDR3 is 14 residues. The V gene's germline CDR1 is SGDLS and CDR2 YYNGEE. The chain's CDR3 is CASSAEGLADTQYF. The DNA for the CDR3 is TGTGCCAGCAGCGCAGAGGGACTAGCGGATACGCAGTATTTT.

The genes are TRBV20-1 and TRBJ2-7, with 7 nucleotides matching TRBD1. The CDR3 runs to 15 residues. The germline V gene encodes CDR1 DFQATT and CDR2 SNEGSKA (reference sequence). The V segment lost 1 base and the J segment 5 bases; nucleotides outside the gene matches: 11. CDR3: CSARGQGTRTDEQYF. The CDR3 DNA sequence: TGCAGTGCTAGAGGACAGGGAACGAGAACGGACGAGCAGTACTTC.

This clonotype was seen more than once but under ten times. The rearrangement joins TRBV6-5 to TRBJ2-1, with 9 bases aligning to TRBD1. The CDR3 sequence is 16 residues long. After removal of 0 bases from V and 3 bases from J, the junction contained 3 bases not matched to a gene. The germline gives CDR1 MNHEY, CDR2 SVGAGI. The CDR3 nucleotides read TGTGCCAGCAGTTACTCTGGGACAGGGTTCTACAATGAGCAGTTCTTC. Translation gives CASSYSGTGFYNEQFF.

V and J are TRBV19 and TRBJ1-2, with D uncertain. V lost 3 bases and J 2 bases, leaving 19 bases between the germline ends. Per germline, CDR1 LNHDA and CDR2 SQIVND (reference sequence). The CDR3 length is 17 residues. The CDR3 nucleotides read TGTGCCAGTAGTATCCCGCAAGGACTTATGGTGAACTATGGCTACACCTTC. As protein: CASSIPQGLMVNYGYTF. Together with reference TRBV19 and TRBJ1-2, the CDR3 gives the full variable domain: DGGITQSPKYLFRKEGQNVTLSCEQNLNHDAMYWYRQDPGQGLRLIYYSQIVNDFQKGDIAEGYSVSREKKESFPLTVTSAQKNPTAFYLCASSIPQGLMVNYGYTFGSGTRLTVV.

In the case of this clonotype: This may come from a read error, since a much larger clone is one base off. J is TRBJ2-1 and V is TRBV7-2, with TRBD1 as a possible D gene (5 bases). Per germline, CDR1 SGHTA and CDR2 FQGNSA. This CDR3 spans 14 amino acids. V was cut by 1 base and J by 7 bases, with 11 bases left in between. CDR3 DNA sequence: TGTGCCAGCAGCTTAGTCAGGGTTGGGAATGAGCAGTTCTTC. It translates to CASSLVRVGNEQFF.

This clonotype was detected ten times or more. This chain joins TRBV19 and TRBJ2-5, with 8 bases that match TRBD2. CDR1 and CDR2 from the germline V gene are LNHDA and SQIVND (reference sequence). The CDR3 sequence is 14 residues long. V was clipped by 5 bases and J by 6 bases; unmatched bases: 8. CDR3: CASSSRTSPKTQYF. For the CDR3, the DNA is TGTGCCAGTAGTTCCCGGACTAGCCCGAAGACCCAGTACTTC. Using reference TRBV19 and TRBJ2-5 for the parts outside the CDR3, the full variable domain is DGGITQSPKYLFRKEGQNVTLSCEQNLNHDAMYWYRQDPGQGLRLIYYSQIVNDFQKGDIAEGYSVSREKKESFPLTVTSAQKNPTAFYLCASSSRTSPKTQYFGPGTRLLVL.

This chain joins TRBV7-7 and TRBJ2-7; 9 positions agree with TRBD1. CDR1 is SSHAT, CDR2 FNYEAQ, per germline (reference sequence). The CDR3 extends over 18 amino acids. The CDR3 protein is CASSSRRGRDRDSYEQYV. The CDR3 bases are TGTGCTAGCAGCTCGAGGAGGGGACGGGACAGGGATTCCTACGAGCAGTACGTC.

This clonotype came up a few times. The chain recombines TRBV12-3 or TRBV12-4 with TRBJ2-3; D is tentatively TRBD1 or TRBD2 (6 bases each). V gave up 5 bases and J gave up 6 bases, with 18 bases separating them. The CDR3 loop spans 15 amino acids. Written as DNA, the CDR3 is TGTGCCAGCAGTGGATGGACAGAGGGACTTGATACGCAGTATTTT. Amino acid sequence: CASSGWTEGLDTQYF.

The rearrangement links TRBV7-6 to TRBJ2-7, with D possibly TRBD2 on 7 matching bases. Trimming took 3 bases from V and 3 from J, leaving 15 bases between them. The CDR3 has 15 residues. Looked up from germline, CDR1 is SGHVS and CDR2 is FNYEAQ. CDR3 nucleotides: TGTGCCAGCAGCTTGGGGCGGGGGCCTCTCTACGAGCAGTACTTC. Amino acid sequence: CASSLGRGPLYEQYF.

The CDR3 DNA sequence: TGTGCCAGCAGCGTAGATGGGGTAACTGAAGCTTTCTTT. Its protein is CASSVDGVTEAFF. The chain recombines TRBV9 with TRBJ1-1; D not certain. The CDR3 extends over 13 amino acids. The V gene lost 0 bases and the J gene lost 5 bases, with 8 bases spanning the gap. Germline CDR1 SGDLS, CDR2 YYNGEE.

This chain links TRBV6-6 with TRBJ1-4; D might be TRBD1 (5 bases). CDR3 size: 15 residues. Trimming cost V 6 bases and J 8 bases, with 19 bases left between them. Germline V CDR1 and CDR2: MNHNY, SVGAGI (reference sequence). The CDR3 spells CASSLTLGAQEKLFF. The CDR3 bases are TGTGCCAGCAGCCTAACGCTAGGGGCCCAGGAAAAACTGTTTTTT.

J is TRBJ2-2 and V is TRBV20-1; TRBD2 matches 11 bases. The J segment lost 3 bases and the V segment lost 3 bases, leaving 9 bases of the junction unmatched. Germline CDR1 DFQATT, CDR2 SNEGSKA (reference sequence). The CDR3 is made up of 17 amino acids. DNA for the CDR3: TGCAGTGCTAGGACTAGCGGGGTGGGTATGGACACCGGGGAGCTGTTTTTT. It codes for CSARTSGVGMDTGELFF.

This chain uses TRBV2 with TRBJ1-3, with D perhaps matching TRBD1 (5 bases). There are 15 residues in the CDR3. Trimming stripped 2 bases from V and 1 base from J, with 9 bases between. The germline gives CDR1 SNHLY, CDR2 FYNNEI. The CDR3 is CASSEPGLSGNTIYF. CDR3 bases: TGTGCCAGCAGTGAACCAGGGTTGTCTGGAAACACCATATATTTT.

Regarding this clonotype: The junction and the germline gene differ at one end; a read error may be behind it. The rearrangement links TRBV28 to TRBJ1-1, with D uncertain. Germline values: CDR1 MDHEN, CDR2 SYDVKM. CDR3 size: 12 residues. In DNA, the CDR3 is TGTGTCAGCAAGGAGGGCGCGGATGAAGCTTTCTTT. Protein product: CVSKEGADEAFF.

This clonotype was recorded many times. The chain combines TRBV7-8 with TRBJ1-1, with 7 bases identical to TRBD1. This CDR3 is built from 14 residues. Germline-derived CDR1 and CDR2 are SGHVS and FQNEAQ. The V segment lost 5 bases and the J segment 2 bases; nucleotides outside the gene matches: 5. This chain's CDR3 is CASSAGGSNTEAFF. In nucleotides, the CDR3 is TGTGCCAGCAGCGCAGGGGGGTCAAACACTGAAGCTTTCTTT. Together with reference TRBV7-8 and TRBJ1-1, the CDR3 gives the full variable domain: GAGVSQSPRYKVAKRGQDVALRCDPISGHVSLFWYQQALGQGPEFLTYFQNEAQLDKSGLPSDRFFAERPEGSVSTLKIQRTQQEDSAVYLCASSAGGSNTEAFFGQGTRLTVV.

This chain uses TRBV6-5 with TRBJ2-5; 10 positions agree with TRBD2. This CDR3 has 16 amino acids. Losses at the gene ends were 3 bases for V and 2 bases for J; bases not matched to a gene: 6. Germline-derived CDR1 and CDR2 are MNHEY and SVGAGI. The CDR3 loop is CASSYGTSEGQETQYF. The CDR3 DNA reads TGTGCCAGCAGTTATGGGACTAGCGAAGGACAAGAGACCCAGTACTTC.